The next 24 T cell receptor beta chains were all read from a single sample in a study of blood T cell repertoires in COVID-19. TCRdb's table, derived via immunoSEQ multiplex PCR, lists solely in-frame clones and lacks some. In the table there are around 54,000 clones, roughly 76% of which are singletons. The sequencing input was peripheral blood. These receptors all stem from an older woman with acute or convalescent COVID-19.

This clone was counted a single time. The V and J genes are TRBV30 and TRBJ1-2; D possibly corresponds to TRBD1 (5 bases). Germline loops: CDR1 GTSNPN, CDR2 SVGIG (reference sequence). The CDR3 sequence is 13 residues long. V gave up 8 bases and J gave up 2 bases, with 15 bases separating them. The CDR3 here is CAGSRDSNYGYTF. The CDR3 DNA reads as TGTGCCGGGTCCCGGGACTCCAACTATGGCTACACCTTC.

This clone was seen only a few times. CDR3: CASSSGGDGGTYEQYF. CDR3 coding DNA: TGTGCCAGCAGCTCAGGTGGGGACGGGGGGACCTACGAGCAGTACTTC. The gene calls are TRBV5-5 and TRBJ2-7, with 7 bases lining up with TRBD2. The CDR3 is 16 residues long. The germline V gene encodes CDR1 SGHKS and CDR2 YYEKEE (reference sequence). Trimming took 3 bases from V and 2 from J; bases not matched to a gene: 11.

Only one count was recorded for this clone. V is TRBV28 and J is TRBJ1-5, with D possibly matching TRBD1 (5 bases). The germline V gene encodes CDR1 MDHEN and CDR2 SYDVKM. Trimming took 5 bases from V and 2 from J, leaving 16 bases between them. This CDR3 has 16 residues. CDR3 nucleotides: TGTGCCAGCAGTCTCCCCGGGGGAAATGGCAATCAGCCCCAGCATTTT. Protein sequence: CASSLPGGNGNQPQHF. The full variable domain, completed using reference TRBV28 and TRBJ1-5, is DVKVTQSSRYLVKRTGEKVFLECVQDMDHENMFWYRQDPGLGLRLIYFSYDVKMKEKGDIPEGYSVSREKKERFSLILESASTNQTSMYLCASSLPGGNGNQPQHFGDGTRLSIL.

The chain carries TRBV18 and TRBJ1-4; possible D gene TRBD1, 6 bases. Per germline, CDR1 KGHSH and CDR2 LQKENI. The V and J ends lost 6 bases and 7 bases respectively, with 9 bases between them. The CDR3 has 12 amino acids. The CDR3 region has the DNA TGTGCCAGCTCGGGGGCCGGTGAAAAACTGTTTTTT. It encodes CASSGAGEKLFF.

The rearrangement joins TRBV4-1 to TRBJ2-1; D remains unclear. The CDR3 totals 13 residues. Trimming took 0 bases from V and 7 from J, leaving 7 bases between them. Per germline, CDR1 MGHRA and CDR2 YSYEKL. The CDR3 spells CASSQEEANEQFF. The CDR3 nucleotides are TGCGCCAGCAGCCAAGAGGAAGCGAATGAGCAGTTCTTC.

The rearrangement joins TRBV27 to TRBJ2-1; TRBD1 might be the D (5 bases). The CDR3 consists of 15 residues. Trimming took 3 bases from V and 1 from J, leaving 10 bases between them. The germline V gene encodes CDR1 MNHEY and CDR2 SMNVEV (reference sequence). The CDR3 region is CASSFRDSSYNEQFF. The CDR3 region has the DNA TGTGCCAGCAGTTTCAGGGATAGTTCCTACAATGAGCAGTTCTTC.

The rearrangement uses TRBV25-1 and TRBJ1-6, with 8 bases that match TRBD1. The CDR3 is 17 amino acids. The germline gives CDR1 MGHDK, CDR2 SYGVNS. J lost 4 bases, V lost 4 bases, and 9 bases had no gene match. The CDR3 sequence is CASSATGARYYNSPLHF. The CDR3 coding sequence is TGTGCCAGCAGTGCGACAGGGGCCCGCTATTATAATTCACCCCTCCACTTT.

The rearrangement uses TRBV7-9 and TRBJ2-3; the match to TRBD1 covers 9 bases. J gave up 4 bases and V 6 bases, and 8 bases lay outside the gene matches. Germline values: CDR1 SEHNR, CDR2 FQNEAQ (reference sequence). The CDR3 covers 15 residues. CDR3 amino acids: CASSLGQGGSDTQYF. CDR3 bases: TGTGCCAGCAGTCTGGGACAGGGAGGATCAGATACGCAGTATTTT.

This clone was counted once. This rearrangement joins TRBV28 to TRBJ2-2; D is unclear. Trimming removed 4 bases at V and 10 bases at J, with 10 bases between. Germline CDR1 and CDR2: MDHEN and SYDVKM. This CDR3 spans 12 amino acids. The CDR3 protein is CASSSNSLELFF. The CDR3 DNA follows: TGTGCCAGCAGTTCCAATAGCTTGGAGCTGTTTTTT.

The gene calls are TRBV7-9 and TRBJ1-5; 7 bases agree with TRBD1. V was clipped by 1 base and J by 4 bases; unmatched bases: 4. Per germline, CDR1 SEHNR and CDR2 FQNEAQ (reference sequence). This CDR3 spans 15 amino acids. The CDR3 bases are TGTGCCAGCAGCTTAGGCACAGGGGAAAATCAGCCCCAGCATTTT. It yields the protein CASSLGTGENQPQHF.

V gene TRBV12-3 or TRBV12-4 combines with J gene TRBJ2-3; D is uncertain. The CDR3 length is 12 residues. Trimming removed 6 bases at V and 10 bases at J, with 14 bases between. DNA of the CDR3: TGTGCCAGCAGGCATGGGCTCCTCCCGCAGTATTTT. This encodes CASRHGLLPQYF.

V usage is TRBV7-2 and J usage is TRBJ1-6, with D perhaps TRBD1 (5 bases). V was shortened by 8 bases and J by 7 bases, with 12 bases between the two germline ends. This CDR3 has 13 amino acids. Germline V gene sequence: CDR1 SGHTA, CDR2 FQGNSA. DNA for the CDR3: TGTGCCAGCGCTCCGGGACTGAATTCACCCCTCCACTTT. It encodes CASAPGLNSPLHF.

The CDR3 spells CASSLAWTGGYEQYF. Here the CDR3 DNA reads TGTGCCAGCAGCTTAGCGTGGACAGGGGGCTACGAGCAGTACTTC. The gene calls are TRBV7-2 and TRBJ2-7, with 10 bases identical to TRBD1. V lost 0 bases, J lost 3 bases, and 2 bases stayed unmatched. This CDR3 comprises 15 residues. CDR1 is SGHTA and CDR2 is FQGNSA in the germline V gene.

The chain links TRBV6-1 to TRBJ1-5; 9 bases map to TRBD1. V gave up 1 base and J gave up 7 bases; unmatched junction bases: 5. This CDR3 contains 15 residues. CDR1 MNHNS and CDR2 SASEGT come from the germline V gene. This chain's CDR3 is CASSEVDRGEQPQHF. The CDR3 nucleotides are TGTGCCAGCAGTGAAGTCGACAGGGGGGAACAGCCCCAGCATTTT.

V usage is TRBV27 and J usage is TRBJ1-4, with 8 bases matching TRBD1. The CDR3 runs 15 residues. The V and J ends lost 1 base and 10 bases, in that order; junction bases with no gene match: 8. Per the germline V gene, CDR1 is MNHEY and CDR2 is SMNVEV (reference sequence). CDR3 protein: CASSLFQGAPVKLFF. The CDR3 region has the DNA TGTGCCAGCAGTTTATTCCAGGGGGCCCCAGTAAAACTGTTTTTT.

V usage is TRBV10-3 and J usage is TRBJ1-2; 9 bases fit TRBD1. In germline, CDR1 is ENHRY, CDR2 SYGVKD. The CDR3 runs 13 residues. V shed 7 bases and J 2 bases; nucleotides not matched to a gene: 2. DNA of the CDR3: TGTGCCATCACCGGGACAGGGAACTATGGCTACACCTTC. Encoded protein: CAITGTGNYGYTF.

The chain has TRBV7-2 and TRBJ2-5, with D maybe TRBD2 (6 bases). In germline, CDR1 is SGHTA, CDR2 FQGNSA. The CDR3 consists of 14 residues. Trimming left V 4 bases short and J 9 bases short, with 18 bases between. CDR3: CASSSQAGLAAQYF. CDR3 nucleotides: TGTGCCAGCAGCTCCCAGGCGGGGTTAGCGGCCCAGTACTTC.

The chain is built from TRBV5-1 and TRBJ2-1, with 7 nucleotides matching TRBD2. Germline CDR1 reads SGHRS; CDR2 reads YFSETQ. This CDR3 is built from 14 residues. Unmatched junction bases numbered 3, after V lost 4 bases and J lost 2 bases. The CDR3 region is CASSASGTYNEQFF. The CDR3 coding sequence is TGCGCCAGCAGCGCTAGCGGTACCTACAATGAGCAGTTCTTC.

The chain recombines TRBV12-3 or TRBV12-4 with TRBJ2-7; maybe TRBD1 (6 bases). The CDR3 is 13 amino acids. CDR3 coding DNA: TGTGAAATCGAAACAGGGTCCTCCTACGAGCAGTACTTC. It codes for CEIETGSSYEQYF.

The table lists this clone with a count of one. In nucleotides, the CDR3 is TGTGCCAGCAGCCGAGGCCCAGGGCAGGAGACCCAGTACTTC. It codes for CASSRGPGQETQYF. The chain employs TRBV7-8 and TRBJ2-5; possible D gene TRBD1, 5 bases. Germline lookup yields CDR1 SGHVS and CDR2 FQNEAQ. The CDR3 has 14 residues. Trimming removed 5 bases from V and 5 bases from J, with 15 bases in between.

The rearrangement links TRBV9 to TRBJ1-4; 9 positions match TRBD1. The germline V gene encodes CDR1 SGDLS and CDR2 YYNGEE. J lost 8 bases, V lost 4 bases, and 15 bases had no gene match. This CDR3 contains 17 residues. CDR3 protein: CASSPRGGQGREEKLFF. Here the CDR3 DNA reads TGTGCCAGCAGCCCCCGGGGGGGACAGGGTCGAGAGGAAAAACTGTTTTTT.

The rearrangement uses TRBV19 and TRBJ2-5; the D gene is possibly TRBD1 (5 bases). The CDR3 totals 15 residues. Trimming stripped 5 bases from V and 4 bases from J, with 17 bases between. Germline CDR1 is LNHDA and CDR2 is SQIVND (reference sequence). The DNA of the CDR3 is TGTGCCAGTAGTGCAGGGTTGGGAAATATAGAGACCCAGTACTTC. Translation gives CASSAGLGNIETQYF.

Details on this clone: One end of the junction does not line up with germline, which may come from a read error. The rearrangement joins TRBV19 to TRBJ1-2; D is undetermined. The length of the CDR3 is 10 residues. CDR1 and CDR2 (germline): LNHDA, SQIVND (reference sequence). Written as DNA, the CDR3 is TGTGCCAGTAGGGACTGGGCAATCCACTTC. Amino acids: CASRDWAIHF. The full variable domain, its missing parts supplied by reference TRBV19 and TRBJ1-2, is DGGITQSPKYLFRKEGQNVTLSCEQNLNHDAMYWYRQDPGQGLRLIYYSQIVNDFQKGDIAEGYSVSREKKESFPLTVTSAQKNPTAFYLCASRDWAIHFGSGTRLTVV.

The V call is TRBV10-3, the J call TRBJ2-7, with D tentatively TRBD2 (6 bases). Germline CDR1 and CDR2: ENHRY and SYGVKD. The CDR3 extends over 13 amino acids. The V gene lost 7 bases and the J gene lost 3 bases, with 13 bases spanning the gap. The CDR3 coding sequence is TGTGCCATCAAGGGCGGGACGGACTACGAGCAGTACTTC. Amino acid sequence: CAIKGGTDYEQYF.